One and the same sample provided the 16 T cell receptor beta chains below, sequenced in a study of graft-versus-host responses after intestinal transplantation. The protocol was immunoSEQ multiplex PCR, while the TCRdb copy is restricted to in-frame clones and leaves out a portion. This sample carries 25,000 or so clones, 90% to 95% of them seen once, and the ten largest clones take 2%. The specimen was PBMCs, collected roughly 41 days after intestinal transplant. These receptors originate from a human patient who received an intestinal transplant, so some T cells may come from the graft donor.

The chain carries TRBV5-1 and TRBJ2-3; no clear D gene. V was trimmed by 0 bases and J by 6 bases, leaving 11 bases between them. Germline CDR1 is SGHRS and CDR2 is YFSETQ. The CDR3 length is 14 residues. The DNA of the CDR3 is TGCGCCAGCAGCTTGGAATCCCCGACGGATACGCAGTATTTT. This sequence encodes CASSLESPTDTQYF.

J is TRBJ1-2 and V is TRBV4-2, with a possible D match to TRBD1 (6 bases). CDR1 and CDR2 from the germline V gene are LGHNA and YNFKEQ. Trimming pared 3 bases from V and 7 bases from J, leaving 18 bases between. This CDR3 contains 15 residues. In nucleotides, the CDR3 is TGTGCCAGCAGCCACTCATGGGGCAGGGGCGGTGGCTACACCTTC. Translating gives CASSHSWGRGGGYTF.

As regards this clone: The junction differs from germline at one of its ends, possibly a read error. The rearrangement links TRBV6-5 to TRBJ1-1, with a possible D match to TRBD1 (6 bases). Per the germline V gene, CDR1 is MNHEY and CDR2 is SVGAGI. This CDR3 spans 13 amino acids. The CDR3 spells CASSITGNTEALF. CDR3 sequence (DNA): TGTGCCAGCAGTATAACAGGGAACACTGAAGCTTTATTT.

The chain carries TRBV10-2 and TRBJ2-1; D is possibly TRBD1 or TRBD2 (5 bases each). Germline CDR1 WSHSY, CDR2 SAAADI. This CDR3 contains 14 residues. The V end was cut by 6 bases, the J end by 8 bases, with 17 bases between. CDR3 loop: CASSGAPPSYEQFF. CDR3 DNA sequence: TGCGCCAGCAGCGGGGCCCCCCCGTCATATGAGCAGTTCTTC.

This clone came up once. This chain uses TRBV7-8 with TRBJ2-1; D is uncertain. Germline values: CDR1 SGHVS, CDR2 FQNEAQ. CDR3 length equals 11 residues. V was trimmed by 3 bases and J by 6 bases, leaving 3 bases between them. CDR3 sequence: CASSFSNEQFF. The CDR3 nucleotides read TGTGCCAGCAGCTTTAGCAATGAGCAGTTCTTC.

The chain employs TRBV4-1 and TRBJ1-2; D is unclear. Trimming cost V 0 bases and J 4 bases, with 12 bases left between them. This CDR3 comprises 15 residues. Germline CDR1 and CDR2: MGHRA and YSYEKL. The DNA for the CDR3 is TGCGCCAGCAGCCAAGAAGAGGTCTACATCTATGGCTACACCTTC. Protein: CASSQEEVYIYGYTF.

As to this clone: This CDR3 is also generated by other DNA sequences in the sample. V usage is TRBV27 and J usage is TRBJ2-7, with TRBD1 as a possible D gene (6 bases). CDR1 and CDR2 (germline): MNHEY, SMNVEV (reference sequence). V lost 0 bases and J 3 bases, leaving 6 bases between the germline ends. CDR3 length: 13 residues. The CDR3 is CASSLSRGYEQYF. The CDR3 coding sequence is TGTGCCAGCAGTTTATCCAGGGGCTACGAGCAGTACTTC.

V is TRBV7-8 and J is TRBJ2-4, with unresolved D. Germline loops: CDR1 SGHVS, CDR2 FQNEAQ. V was trimmed by 1 base and J by 7 bases, leaving 23 bases between them. The CDR3 runs 18 residues. The CDR3 spells CASSLGGERAPWDNIQYF. CDR3 DNA sequence: TGTGCCAGCAGCTTAGGAGGAGAGAGAGCTCCCTGGGATAACATTCAGTACTTC.

The chain carries TRBV9 and TRBJ2-7, with D maybe TRBD2 (5 bases). CDR1 and CDR2 from the germline V gene are SGDLS and YYNGEE. The ends were cut back, 0 bases at V and 2 bases at J, with 9 bases in the middle. The CDR3 runs to 14 residues. CDR3 region: CASSVGGSPYEQYF. DNA of the CDR3: TGTGCCAGCAGCGTAGGCGGGTCCCCCTACGAGCAGTACTTC.

The chain carries TRBV9 and TRBJ2-1; D tentatively fits TRBD1 or TRBD2 (5 bases each). The V end lost 10 bases, the J end lost 3 bases, and 11 bases lay between the germline ends. Germline CDR1 and CDR2: SGDLS and YYNGEE. This CDR3 contains 12 residues. The DNA for the CDR3 is TGTGCCGCCGGGACGGACTACAATGAGCAGTTCTTC. Residues: CAAGTDYNEQFF.

The J gene is TRBJ2-3, the V gene TRBV28; tentatively, D is TRBD1 (6 bases). Per germline, CDR1 MDHEN and CDR2 SYDVKM. The CDR3 extends over 13 amino acids. The germline V and J ends were trimmed by 5 bases and 0 bases, with 6 bases remaining between them. For the CDR3, the DNA is TGTGCCAGCAGTACAGGGAGCACAGATACGCAGTATTTT. Amino acid sequence: CASSTGSTDTQYF.

The CDR3 region is CASSSTVEAFF. In nucleotides, the CDR3 is TGCGCCAGCAGCTCGACAGTGGAAGCTTTCTTT. This chain uses TRBV5-1 with TRBJ1-1; weak D call: TRBD1 (5 bases). This CDR3 region has 11 residues. CDR1 and CDR2 (germline): SGHRS, YFSETQ. Between the trimmed V and J ends, which lost 3 bases and 8 bases, there was a span of 8 bases. The variable domain in full, with the rest retrieved from reference TRBV5-1 and TRBJ1-1, is KAGVTQTPRYLIKTRGQQVTLSCSPISGHRSVSWYQQTPGQGLQFLFEYFSETQRNKGNFPGRFSGRQFSNSRSEMNVSTLELGDSALYLCASSSTVEAFFGQGTRLTVV.

This CDR3 is CASSLARTSGGRYTQYF. The CDR3 DNA sequence: TGCGCCAGCAGCCTAGCCCGGACTAGCGGGGGACGTTATACGCAGTATTTT. The chain carries TRBV4-3 and TRBJ2-3, with TRBD2 matching 13 bases. Losses at the gene ends were 4 bases for V and 7 bases for J; bases not matched to a gene: 11. Per the germline V gene, CDR1 is LGHNA and CDR2 is YSLEER. The CDR3 has 17 amino acids.

The gene calls are TRBV13 and TRBJ2-4; D possibly corresponds to TRBD2 (7 bases). This CDR3 has 17 amino acids. V was shortened by 2 bases and J by 8 bases, with 22 bases between the two germline ends. Germline V gene data show CDR1 as PRHDT and CDR2 as FYEKMQ (reference sequence). The CDR3: CASSLSSQGGAEDIQYF. CDR3 nucleotides: TGTGCCAGCAGCTTAAGCTCTCAAGGGGGGGCCGAAGACATTCAGTACTTC.

The CDR3 spells CASSQEARGGYGYTF. The CDR3, as DNA: TGTGCCAGCAGCCAAGAGGCGAGGGGGGGCTATGGCTACACCTTC. The V call is TRBV4-2, the J call TRBJ1-2; a weak D match, TRBD1 (6 bases). The CDR3 contains 15 residues. V was trimmed by 0 bases and J by 4 bases, leaving 12 bases between them. The V gene's germline CDR1 is LGHNA and CDR2 YNFKEQ.

The chain recombines TRBV14 with TRBJ2-1, with TRBD2 as a possible D gene (5 bases). The germline V gene encodes CDR1 SGHDN and CDR2 FVKESK. The CDR3 spans 16 residues. V was cut by 4 bases and J by 1 base, with 14 bases left in between. In DNA form, the CDR3 reads TGTGCCAGCAGCCGGGCCCAGCGGCTTTCCTACAATGAGCAGTTCTTC. Protein product: CASSRAQRLSYNEQFF.